These T cell receptor beta chains were read from a single sample in a study of cytomegalovirus exposure and HLA in healthy donors. This table comes from immunoSEQ multiplex PCR, and its TCRdb copy is limited to in-frame clones, with some not included. This repertoire shows roughly 130,000 clones, 80% found once; its top ten account for under 3%. The sample consisted of PBMCs. These receptors all come from a man aged 30 to 45 in good health and CMV-seronegative. Both conserved end residues are trimmed from each CDR3.

TRBJ1-1,TRBV6-5,ASRRGTEAF
TRBJ1-1,TRBV9,ASSVRGPGDTEAF
TRBJ1-2,TRBV11-2,ASSLSARGGINGYT
TRBJ1-1,TRBV9,ASSVVYGTRIEAF
TRBJ1-4,TRBV19,ASSPTNEKLF
TRBJ1-1,TRBV19,ASSHRGRNTEAF
TRBJ1-1,TRBV6-6,ASSPDRVEAF
TRBJ2-2,TRBV9,ASSGVSLNTGELF
TRBJ2-7,TRBV19,ASGARLAGYAYEQY
TRBJ2-5,TRBV7-9,ASNPNPLGQGWLETQY
TRBJ1-5,TRBV7-8,ASSLSRGGQPQH
TRBJ2-7,TRBV20-1,SARAGYEQY
TRBJ1-1,TRBV9,ASSAYATGRGTEAF
-,TRBV5-1,ASSGTGVYEQY
TRBJ2-3,TRBV9,ASSAHLAIGTDTQY
TRBJ2-3,TRBV7-3,ASSPTSTDTQY
TRBJ2-3,TRBV7-2,ASSLSSAGTQY
TRBJ2-7,TRBV19,ASSISASGTYEQY
TRBJ2-7,TRBV29-1,SVFRGYEQY
TRBJ2-7,TRBV9,ASSRSGQDSYEQY
TRBJ2-2,TRBV7-6,ASSTSGRAVTGELF
TRBJ2-6,TRBV5-5,ASSLTGGAGANVLT
TRBJ2-7,TRBV4-2,ASSQERLDSYEQY
TRBJ2-7,TRBV15,ATSAGVVYEQY
TRBJ2-4,TRBV7-9,ASSPRGASGGDIQY
TRBJ1-2,TRBV29-1,SVRTDTIYGYT
TRBJ2-5,TRBV29-1,SVGGEETQY
TRBJ1-1,TRBV5-6,ASSWAQPRPNTEAF
TRBJ1-1,TRBV29-1,SLPDEAERGAI
TRBJ2-3,TRBV7-3,ASSPKGGSGPDTQY
TRBJ1-5,TRBV28,ASSSTGGGQPQH
TRBJ2-1,TRBV12-5,ASVNFRQNLYNEQF
TRBJ2-2,TRBV28,ASSKRIAGGPDGGELF
TRBJ2-2,TRBV12-5,ASGLGTTSGAGVLAATGELF
TRBJ2-7,TRBV5-1,ASSLGARSNILYEQY
TRBJ2-4,TRBV29-1,SVPLGSIQY
TRBJ2-7,TRBV19,ASSSKAGQGYEQY
TRBJ2-1,TRBV5-8,ASSLVHKYQSYNEQF
TRBJ1-1,TRBV5-1,ASSLGGDTEAF
TRBJ2-1,TRBV4-3,ASSPGQGVGEQF
TRBJ2-3,TRBV4-3,ASSQDFGTSGMPLGTQY
TRBJ1-5,TRBV6-5,ASSYDGQGNQPQN
TRBJ2-7,TRBV6-1,ASSELAGGPHEQY
TRBJ2-7,TRBV6-5,ASSRSGDSSYEQY
TRBJ1-3,TRBV7-8,ASSRVSLKPTPPFGNTIY
TRBJ2-5,TRBV28,ASSFMLSGHSEETQY
TRBJ1-1,TRBV18,ASSPTEVSTEAF
TRBJ2-4,TRBV6-5,ASSYNRLAPRNIQY
TRBJ1-1,TRBV28,ASSSTPGQGVKRTEAF
TRBJ2-7,TRBV4-1,ASSQEGVAKGYYEQY
-,TRBV6-5,ASSFGTAITYEQY
TRBJ2-1,TRBV5-1,ASSLRTSGSNEQF
TRBJ2-5,TRBV9,ASSVGVGGTGVETQY
TRBJ2-1,TRBV29-1,SVEEVGGRIYNEQF